Here is one T cell receptor (beta chain) with its context. The data stem from a study of blood T cell repertoires in COVID-19. The CDR3 consists of 14 residues. J was trimmed by 2 bases and V by 5 bases; bases with no gene match: 5. The germline V gene encodes CDR1 LGHDT and CDR2 YNNKEL (reference sequence). Here immunoSEQ multiplex PCR was the method, and the copy in TCRdb shows in-frame clones only, minus some. The profile shows around 120,000 clones, over 55% of them singletons. The sequence derives from a woman in her 70s with acute or convalescent COVID-19. This sequence joins TRBV3-1 (or the pseudogene TRBV3-2) and TRBJ2-7, with 8 bases lining up with TRBD1. What was sequenced was peripheral blood. The CDR3 nucleotides are TGTGCCAGCAGCTCCGGGACAGGACCCTACGAGCAGTACTTC. As protein: CASSSGTGPYEQYF.